Sequencing of this T cell receptor beta chain was carried out in a study of blood T cell repertoires in COVID-19. Looking at the study overall: Sample material is recorded as cDNA or gDNA derived from T cells, B-cell-depleted T cells, or PBMCs.

Germline CDR1 reads MNHEY; CDR2 reads SMNVEV (reference sequence). Losses at the gene ends were 5 bases for V and 0 bases for J; bases not matched to a gene: 12. The CDR3 runs 17 residues. Seattle patients were enrolled during active infection and followed longitudinally. Authors' methods: Estimation of nucleated cell counts was performed using reference gene primer amplification. Data came from immunoSEQ multiplex PCR; TCRdb stores just in-frame clones and leaves some out. Clonal size and the V and J genes are those of that table, whereas D and trimming came from the DNA. The sample has 400,000 to 450,000 clones; over 75% are singletons.

The clonotype comes from a woman aged 40 to 50 with COVID-19, enrolled during active disease. The rearrangement uses TRBV27 and TRBJ2-7; TRBD2 aligns across 8 bases. The source material was peripheral blood. Here the CDR3 reads CASSIIPGTSVSYEQYF. The DNA for the CDR3 is TGTGCCAGCAGTATAATACCGGGGACTAGTGTCTCCTACGAGCAGTACTTC.